Each of the 25 T cell receptor beta chains below was sequenced from the same sample in a study of blood T cell repertoires in COVID-19. Produced via immunoSEQ multiplex PCR; TCRdb's table is partial and in-frame only. In the table there are roughly 80,000 clones, 88% of which are singletons. Input material: peripheral blood. Receptor source: a man aged 45-60 years with active COVID-19.

This sequence joins TRBV28 and TRBJ1-1; D uncertain. Germline CDR1 and CDR2: MDHEN and SYDVKM. The V gene lost 2 bases and the J gene lost 6 bases, with 10 bases spanning the gap. The CDR3 runs 13 residues. The CDR3 nucleotides read TGTGCCAGCAGTTTACCCCAACAAGCTGAAGCTTTCTTT. It codes for CASSLPQQAEAFF. Full variable domain (rest looked up from reference TRBV28 and TRBJ1-1): DVKVTQSSRYLVKRTGEKVFLECVQDMDHENMFWYRQDPGLGLRLIYFSYDVKMKEKGDIPEGYSVSREKKERFSLILESASTNQTSMYLCASSLPQQAEAFFGQGTRLTVV.

The V gene is TRBV4-3, the J gene TRBJ1-4; the D gene is possibly TRBD1 (5 bases). Trimming stripped 2 bases from V and 6 bases from J, with 10 bases between. Germline CDR1 and CDR2: LGHNA and YSLEER. This CDR3 spans 14 amino acids. The CDR3 DNA reads TGCGCCAGCAGCCAACAGGGTACTTATGAAAAACTGTTTTTT. Translation: CASSQQGTYEKLFF.

The rearrangement uses TRBV28 and TRBJ1-2, with TRBD1 matching 7 bases. The CDR3 runs 15 residues. CDR1 is MDHEN, CDR2 SYDVKM, per germline. The V segment lost 6 bases and the J segment 4 bases; nucleotides outside the gene matches: 11. For the CDR3, the DNA is TGTGCCAGCAGCCAACCCCAGGGGGTGTCCTATGGCTACACCTTC. It yields the protein CASSQPQGVSYGYTF.

The chain combines TRBV6-5 with TRBJ2-7, with 7 bases aligning to TRBD1. The CDR3 contains 13 residues. The germline V gene has CDR1 MNHEY and CDR2 SVGAGI. V dropped 7 bases and J dropped 5; count of bases not matched to a gene: 8. The chain's CDR3 is CASKKGQLDEQYF. CDR3 bases: TGTGCCAGCAAGAAGGGACAGCTGGACGAGCAGTACTTC.

V usage is TRBV19 and J usage is TRBJ2-3; D call uncertain. The germline V gene has CDR1 LNHDA and CDR2 SQIVND (reference sequence). The CDR3 consists of 12 residues. The V and J ends lost 2 bases and 6 bases respectively, with 6 bases between them. The CDR3 DNA sequence: TGTGCCAGTAGTATAACCCGGGATACGCAGTATTTT. Its translation is CASSITRDTQYF. The full variable domain, its missing parts supplied by reference TRBV19 and TRBJ2-3, is DGGITQSPKYLFRKEGQNVTLSCEQNLNHDAMYWYRQDPGQGLRLIYYSQIVNDFQKGDIAEGYSVSREKKESFPLTVTSAQKNPTAFYLCASSITRDTQYFGPGTRLTVL.

This sequence joins TRBV30 and TRBJ1-1; D is perhaps TRBD1 (6 bases). The CDR3 spans 13 residues. Deletions cut 5 bases from V and 3 bases from J, with 13 bases between. Germline CDR1 reads GTSNPN; CDR2 reads SVGIG (reference sequence). CDR3: CAWATGAYTEAFF. CDR3 DNA sequence: TGTGCCTGGGCGACAGGAGCCTACACTGAAGCTTTCTTT.

The chain employs TRBV2 and TRBJ2-1; TRBD2 agrees at 10 bases. This CDR3 region has 13 residues. Germline values: CDR1 SNHLY, CDR2 FYNNEI. Losses at the gene ends were 9 bases for V and 7 bases for J; bases not matched to a gene: 6. Here the CDR3 reads CASPGLANNEQFF. The CDR3 region has the DNA TGTGCCAGTCCGGGACTAGCGAATAATGAGCAGTTCTTC.

The V call is TRBV24-1, the J call TRBJ2-2, with D hard to call. The CDR3 contains 13 residues. Trimming cost V 9 bases and J 4 bases, with 11 bases left between them. Per germline, CDR1 KGHDR and CDR2 SFDVKD. CDR3 in DNA: TGTGCCACCTCCGCACAGTCCACCGGGGAGCTGTTTTTT. Its protein product is CATSAQSTGELFF.

This rearrangement joins TRBV4-1 to TRBJ2-1; D gene uncertain. The ends were cut back, 2 bases at V and 4 bases at J, with 6 bases in the middle. CDR1 MGHRA and CDR2 YSYEKL come from the germline V gene. The CDR3 is 13 amino acids. The CDR3 here is CASSQYNYNEQFF. In DNA form, the CDR3 reads TGCGCCAGCAGCCAATATAATTACAATGAGCAGTTCTTC.

This chain links TRBV9 with TRBJ2-7; a possible D gene is TRBD1 (5 bases). Per germline, CDR1 SGDLS and CDR2 YYNGEE. The V end lost 4 bases, the J end lost 5 bases, and 10 bases lay between the germline ends. The CDR3 has 12 residues. The CDR3 is CASSSQGNEQYF. The CDR3 DNA sequence: TGTGCCAGCAGCTCCCAGGGAAACGAGCAGTACTTC.

V and J are TRBV7-2 and TRBJ1-1; D call uncertain. CDR1 SGHTA and CDR2 FQGNSA come from the germline V gene. This CDR3 is built from 13 residues. Trimming stripped 3 bases from V and 4 bases from J, with 9 bases between. In DNA form, the CDR3 reads TGTGCCAGCAGCTTTGGGGAGGGCACTGAAGCTTTCTTT. Protein: CASSFGEGTEAFF. Full variable domain (remainder filled in from reference TRBV7-2 and TRBJ1-1): GAGVSQSPSNKVTEKGKDVELRCDPISGHTALYWYRQSLGQGLEFLIYFQGNSAPDKSGLPSDRFSAERTGGSVSTLTIQRTQQEDSAVYLCASSFGEGTEAFFGQGTRLTVV.

This chain joins TRBV7-2 and TRBJ2-5, with TRBD1 matching over 7 bases. Germline values: CDR1 SGHTA, CDR2 FQGNSA. The V segment lost 6 bases and the J segment 5 bases; nucleotides outside the gene matches: 15. The CDR3 consists of 16 residues. The CDR3 protein is CASRSTGAALGETQYF. CDR3 sequence (DNA): TGTGCCAGCAGATCTACAGGGGCCGCTCTAGGGGAGACCCAGTACTTC.

V usage is TRBV9 and J usage is TRBJ2-1; 9 bases match TRBD1. This CDR3 comprises 14 residues. The germline V gene encodes CDR1 SGDLS and CDR2 YYNGEE. Trimming at V came to 6 bases and at J to 5 bases, leaving 6 bases not matched to a gene. CDR3 loop: CASNRGQGNNEQFF. The CDR3 DNA sequence: TGTGCCAGCAACCGTGGACAGGGGAACAATGAGCAGTTCTTC.

The chain carries TRBV14 and TRBJ1-1; D call uncertain. From germline, CDR1 is SGHDN and CDR2 FVKESK. V shed 4 bases and J shed 6 bases, with 12 bases lying between them. This CDR3 is built from 13 residues. The CDR3 DNA reads TGTGCCAGCAGCCGTTACAACCCCTCTGAAGCTTTCTTT. Translation: CASSRYNPSEAFF.

V usage is TRBV27 and J usage is TRBJ1-2; D ambiguous. Trimming pared 7 bases from V and 1 base from J, leaving 16 bases between. Germline assignment: CDR1 MNHEY and CDR2 SMNVEV (reference sequence). CDR3 size: 15 residues. The CDR3 loop is CASKRADGLNYGYTF. CDR3 nucleotide sequence: TGTGCCAGCAAACGAGCCGACGGACTTAACTATGGCTACACCTTC.

This clone occurred a few times. The rearrangement uses TRBV6-5 and TRBJ2-2, with a weak D call TRBD1 (5 bases). Trimming left V 6 bases short and J 7 bases short, with 15 bases between. The V gene's germline CDR1 is MNHEY and CDR2 SVGAGI. The CDR3 is 14 residues long. The CDR3 DNA follows: TGTGCCAGCAGACCGCAGGGATTGAGCGGGGAGCTGTTTTTT. This encodes CASRPQGLSGELFF.

The V call is TRBV18, the J call TRBJ1-1; no clear D gene. The CDR3 has 12 amino acids. Trimming removed 6 bases from V and 4 bases from J, with 9 bases in between. Germline V gene sequence: CDR1 KGHSH, CDR2 LQKENI. CDR3 region: CASSSGSTEAFF. CDR3 coding DNA: TGTGCCAGCTCTTCAGGTAGCACTGAAGCTTTCTTT.

The chain couples TRBV3-1 (or the pseudogene TRBV3-2) to TRBJ2-1; D is possibly TRBD2 (5 bases). The CDR3 totals 14 residues. V lost 3 bases to trimming and J lost 6 bases, with 12 bases between them. Germline CDR1 LGHDT, CDR2 YNNKEL (reference sequence). DNA of the CDR3: TGTGCCAGCAGCCAGAGGGATGGTTCCAATGAGCAGTTCTTC. This codes for CASSQRDGSNEQFF.

The V gene is TRBV13, the J gene TRBJ1-2, with D maybe TRBD1 (5 bases). This CDR3 spans 13 amino acids. CDR1 and CDR2 from the germline V gene are PRHDT and FYEKMQ (reference sequence). The germline V and J ends were trimmed by 8 bases and 2 bases, with 12 bases remaining between them. The CDR3 protein is CASEWNRNYGYTF. The CDR3 DNA is TGTGCCAGCGAGTGGAACAGGAACTATGGCTACACCTTC.

J is TRBJ2-1 and V is TRBV7-9, with TRBD2 identical over 12 bases. The CDR3 is 16 residues long. V was clipped by 0 bases and J by 6 bases; unmatched bases: 3. The germline V gene has CDR1 SEHNR and CDR2 FQNEAQ (reference sequence). The CDR3 loop reads CASSLALAGGFNEQFF. The DNA of the CDR3 is TGTGCCAGCAGCTTAGCTCTAGCGGGAGGGTTCAATGAGCAGTTCTTC. Together with reference TRBV7-9 and TRBJ2-1, the CDR3 gives the full variable domain: DTGVSQNPRHKITKRGQNVTFRCDPISEHNRLYWYRQTLGQGPEFLTYFQNEAQLEKSRLLSDRFSAERPKGSFSTLEIQRTEQGDSAMYLCASSLALAGGFNEQFFGPGTRLTVL.

The CDR3 loop is CASSSHGTTLNYGYTF. The CDR3 DNA sequence: TGTGCCAGCAGCTCGCACGGGACAACCCTTAACTATGGCTACACCTTC. This chain connects TRBV7-9 to TRBJ1-2, with D possibly being TRBD1 (6 bases). V gave up 4 bases and J gave up 1 base, with 16 bases separating them. This CDR3 has 16 amino acids. Per the germline V gene, CDR1 is SEHNR and CDR2 is FQNEAQ (reference sequence).

The table lists this clone with a count of one. V usage is TRBV12-5 and J usage is TRBJ1-2, with 7 nucleotides matching TRBD1. Germline-derived CDR1 and CDR2 are LGHNT and FRNRAP. V gave up 4 bases and J gave up 3 bases; unmatched junction bases: 14. The CDR3 is 17 amino acids. This chain's CDR3 is CASGSDLRDSLDYGYTF. The CDR3 DNA sequence: TGTGCTAGTGGTTCGGACTTACGGGACAGCCTAGACTATGGCTACACCTTC. The full variable domain, completed using reference TRBV12-5 and TRBJ1-2, is DARVTQTPRHKVTEMGQEVTMRCQPILGHNTVFWYRQTMMQGLELLAYFRNRAPLDDSGMPKDRFSAEMPDATLATLKIQPSEPRDSAVYFCASGSDLRDSLDYGYTFGSGTRLTVV.

V gene TRBV6-6 combines with J gene TRBJ1-6, with 8 bases fitting TRBD1. The CDR3 has 15 residues. Trimming took 11 bases from V and 3 from J; bases not matched to a gene: 9. CDR1 and CDR2 (germline): MNHNY, SVGAGI (reference sequence). CDR3: CAAGGTGLYNSPLHF. CDR3 nucleotide sequence: TGTGCCGCGGGGGGGACAGGTCTCTATAATTCACCCCTCCACTTT.

The J gene is TRBJ2-2, the V gene TRBV24-1, with TRBD2 as a possible D gene (5 bases). The CDR3 totals 17 residues. Germline V gene data show CDR1 as KGHDR and CDR2 as SFDVKD. The V end was cut by 3 bases, the J end by 1 base, with 14 bases between. CDR3 residues: CATSDHRGGLNTGELFF. For the CDR3, the DNA is TGTGCCACCAGTGATCACAGAGGCGGACTGAACACCGGGGAGCTGTTTTTT.

The gene calls are TRBV9 and TRBJ2-3; the D gene is possibly TRBD1 (5 bases). V gave up 3 bases and J gave up 6 bases, with 11 bases separating them. The length of the CDR3 is 13 residues. Germline assignment: CDR1 SGDLS and CDR2 YYNGEE. The DNA of the CDR3 is TGTGCCAGCAGCGAGCGACAGAGGGATACGCAGTATTTT. Translated: CASSERQRDTQYF. Filled out from reference TRBV9 and TRBJ2-3, the complete variable domain reads DSGVTQTPKHLITATGQRVTLRCSPRSGDLSVYWYQQSLDQGLQFLIQYYNGEERAKGNILERFSAQQFPDLHSELNLSSLELGDSALYFCASSERQRDTQYFGPGTRLTVL.